What follows are 20 T cell receptor beta chains derived from one specimen sequenced in a study of blood T cell repertoires in COVID-19. Clones were sequenced by immunoSEQ multiplex PCR, and TCRdb holds only the in-frame ones, with some missing. The sample records 200,000 or so clones, around nine tenths being singletons. Sequencing was done on a sample of peripheral blood. The receptors were sampled from a man between 45 and 60 years old with COVID-19, enrolled during active disease.

The V and J genes are TRBV10-1 and TRBJ2-3, with 8 bases that match TRBD2. The CDR3 covers 13 residues. Germline assignment: CDR1 WNHNN and CDR2 SYGVQD (reference sequence). V shed 3 bases and J 8 bases; nucleotides not matched to a gene: 4. The CDR3 spells CASSELAAGTQYF. The DNA for the CDR3 is TGCGCCAGCAGTGAACTAGCGGCGGGTACGCAGTATTTT.

This chain joins TRBV14 and TRBJ2-7; D unresolved. Deletions cut 1 base from V and 5 bases from J, with 12 bases between. This CDR3 contains 14 residues. CDR1 is SGHDN and CDR2 is FVKESK in the germline V gene. In DNA, the CDR3 is TGTGCCAGCAGCCAAGGATTACAGTACCACGAGCAGTACTTC. This encodes CASSQGLQYHEQYF.

CDR3 residues: CSVELVRGPYGYTF. The CDR3 DNA follows: TGCAGCGTTGAGTTGGTTAGGGGGCCGTATGGCTACACCTTC. The chain couples TRBV29-1 to TRBJ1-2; TRBD1 agrees at 7 bases. V lost 3 bases and J lost 5; bases outside the gene matches: 9. Germline CDR1 SQVTM, CDR2 ANQGSEA. This CDR3 region has 14 residues.

The CDR3 loop is CASSLGGQGQETQYF. CDR3 bases: TGTGCCAGCAGTTTGGGTGGACAGGGTCAAGAGACCCAGTACTTC. The rearrangement joins TRBV28 to TRBJ2-5; 8 bases map to TRBD1. With V trimmed by 3 bases and J by 2 bases, 5 bases remained unmatched. This CDR3 is built from 15 residues. CDR1 MDHEN and CDR2 SYDVKM come from the germline V gene.

V and J are TRBV6-6 and TRBJ2-5; D is unclear. V lost 5 bases, J lost 1 base, and 5 bases lay in between. The CDR3 has 12 amino acids. The germline V gene encodes CDR1 MNHNY and CDR2 SVGAGI (reference sequence). CDR3 bases: TGTGCCAGCAGTCCCAGCCAAGAGACCCAGTACTTC. Protein: CASSPSQETQYF.

The J gene is TRBJ2-7, the V gene TRBV6-6; 8 positions agree with TRBD1. The CDR3 contains 14 residues. Germline V gene data show CDR1 as MNHNY and CDR2 as SVGAGI (reference sequence). With 7 bases clipped from V and 2 bases from J, the junction kept 7 bases outside the gene matches. For the CDR3, the DNA is TGTGCCAGCAATCGCGGGACAGGAACCTACGAGCAGTACTTC. Encoded protein: CASNRGTGTYEQYF.

V gene TRBV19 combines with J gene TRBJ2-3, with 7 bases aligning to TRBD2. Germline V gives CDR1 LNHDA, CDR2 SQIVND (reference sequence). Trimming took 0 bases from V and 4 from J; bases not matched to a gene: 4. The CDR3 totals 15 residues. The CDR3 region is CASSIDGLDADTQYF. The CDR3 DNA reads TGTGCCAGTAGTATAGACGGACTAGACGCAGATACGCAGTATTTT.

This rearrangement joins TRBV30 to TRBJ1-2, with D possibly matching TRBD1 (5 bases). Trimming removed 5 bases from V and 11 bases from J, with 15 bases in between. CDR3 size: 11 residues. Per the germline V gene, CDR1 is GTSNPN and CDR2 is SVGIG (reference sequence). The CDR3 coding sequence is TGTGCCTGGTCAGGGTCTGGATTGTACACCTTC. It translates to CAWSGSGLYTF.

The V gene is TRBV24-1, the J gene TRBJ1-3; 7 nucleotides agree with TRBD1. V dropped 8 bases and J dropped 3; count of bases not matched to a gene: 12. The CDR3 contains 16 residues. Germline-derived CDR1 and CDR2 are KGHDR and SFDVKD. This CDR3 reads CATISGADRVGNTIYF. In nucleotides, the CDR3 is TGTGCCACCATTTCCGGGGCAGACAGGGTTGGAAACACCATATATTTT.

Here the CDR3 reads CASRASAAQETQYF. In DNA, the CDR3 is TGTGCCAGCAGGGCTTCAGCGGCCCAAGAGACCCAGTACTTC. The chain employs TRBV2 and TRBJ2-5; possibly TRBD2 for D (5 bases). Per germline, CDR1 SNHLY and CDR2 FYNNEI. Trimming stripped 6 bases from V and 1 base from J, with 12 bases between. This CDR3 region has 14 residues.

The chain couples TRBV7-2 to TRBJ2-3; TRBD1 is a possible D gene (5 bases). V gave up 2 bases and J gave up 1 base, with 16 bases separating them. The CDR3 has 17 amino acids. Germline-derived CDR1 and CDR2 are SGHTA and FQGNSA. The CDR3 region has the DNA TGTGCCAGCAGCTTACGTTCCAGGGTGAGCGGCACAGATACGCAGTATTTT. Translated, it gives CASSLRSRVSGTDTQYF.

J is TRBJ1-3 and V is TRBV5-1, with TRBD1 matching 9 bases. The J segment lost 4 bases and the V segment lost 3 bases, leaving 8 bases of the junction unmatched. Germline V gives CDR1 SGHRS, CDR2 YFSETQ. The CDR3 spans 16 residues. This chain's CDR3 is CASSSGTGLFGNTIYF. CDR3 bases: TGCGCCAGCAGCTCCGGGACAGGGCTATTCGGAAACACCATATATTTT.

This chain connects TRBV5-4 to TRBJ2-4, with D possibly being TRBD1 (5 bases). Germline assignment: CDR1 SGHNT and CDR2 YYREEE (reference sequence). The CDR3 covers 14 residues. The V gene lost 6 bases and the J gene lost 0 bases, with 10 bases spanning the gap. Here the CDR3 DNA reads TGTGCCAGCAAAACAGGATTAGCCAAAAACATTCAGTACTTC. It codes for CASKTGLAKNIQYF.

The chain joins TRBV5-6 to TRBJ2-6; perhaps TRBD2 as D (7 bases). Germline V gives CDR1 SGHDT, CDR2 YYEEEE. Trimming took off 7 bases at V and 1 base at J, with 21 bases between the two ends. The CDR3 sequence is 18 residues long. The CDR3 bases are TGTGCCAGCTCGGGGTGGGGGGGCGCCGTTTCTGGGGCCAACGTCCTGACTTTC. Protein product: CASSGWGGAVSGANVLTF.

This rearrangement joins TRBV7-9 to TRBJ2-3; D ambiguous. Between the trimmed V and J ends, which lost 1 base and 6 bases, there was a span of 20 bases. This CDR3 has 17 residues. Per germline, CDR1 SEHNR and CDR2 FQNEAQ (reference sequence). The DNA for the CDR3 is TGTGCCAGCAGCTTAGAGGATTTGGCCCCGACCAGGGATACGCAGTATTTT. This translates into CASSLEDLAPTRDTQYF.

The CDR3 region is CATSSGTDYEQYF. The CDR3 DNA follows: TGTGCCACCAGCAGTGGGACAGACTACGAGCAGTACTTC. The V call is TRBV15, the J call TRBJ2-7; TRBD1 matches 7 bases. CDR3 length equals 13 residues. The V gene's germline CDR1 is LNHNV and CDR2 YYDKDF (reference sequence). Unmatched junction bases numbered 2, after V lost 3 bases and J lost 3 bases.

V and J are TRBV2 and TRBJ2-3, with 10 bases fitting TRBD2. J was trimmed by 5 bases and V by 7 bases; bases with no gene match: 3. The CDR3 consists of 13 residues. Germline CDR1 reads SNHLY; CDR2 reads FYNNEI. The chain's CDR3 is CASMQRGGDTQYF. CDR3 nucleotide sequence: TGTGCCAGCATGCAGCGGGGGGGAGATACGCAGTATTTT.

This rearrangement joins TRBV5-4 to TRBJ2-7; 10 nucleotides agree with TRBD2. Germline values: CDR1 SGHNT, CDR2 YYREEE (reference sequence). Trimming removed 2 bases from V and 7 bases from J; junction bases left unmatched: 9. The CDR3 spans 15 residues. The CDR3 sequence: CASSFRLAGVGEQYF. In DNA, the CDR3 is TGTGCCAGCAGCTTCAGGCTAGCGGGAGTGGGGGAGCAGTACTTC.

The chain uses TRBV5-6 and TRBJ1-1; TRBD1 is a possible D gene (6 bases). V lost 0 bases to trimming and J lost 3 bases, with 12 bases between them. The germline V gene encodes CDR1 SGHDT and CDR2 YYEEEE. This CDR3 has 15 amino acids. The CDR3 DNA sequence: TGTGCCAGCAGCTTGGGGGGGCAAGGGGACACTGAAGCTTTCTTT. This codes for CASSLGGQGDTEAFF.

The chain employs TRBV28 and TRBJ1-6; 7 bases are a match to TRBD1. Germline CDR1 reads MDHEN; CDR2 reads SYDVKM. This CDR3 has 15 residues. Losses at the gene ends were 6 bases for V and 6 bases for J; bases not matched to a gene: 8. The CDR3 DNA sequence: TGTGCCAGCAGCCCTTCGGGACAGCTTAATTCACCCCTCCACTTT. It codes for CASSPSGQLNSPLHF.